The 20 T cell receptor beta chains reported below all come from one sample, sequenced in a study of blood T cell repertoires in COVID-19. The method was immunoSEQ multiplex PCR; TCRdb's version includes in-frame clones alone and lacks a portion of them. The sample has 130,000 to 150,000 clones; 80% to 90% are singletons. Sequencing was performed on peripheral blood. The source is a woman aged 55-69 years with active COVID-19.

This sequence joins TRBV7-9 and TRBJ1-1, with D uncertain. The CDR3 runs 14 residues. The V gene's germline CDR1 is SEHNR and CDR2 FQNEAQ (reference sequence). Trimming cost V 5 bases and J 1 base, with 11 bases left between them. The CDR3 coding sequence is TGTGCCAGCAGCATGTTGGGAGGGAACACTGAAGCTTTCTTT. Its translation: CASSMLGGNTEAFF. Supplemented by reference TRBV7-9 and TRBJ1-1, the full variable domain reads DTGVSQNPRHKITKRGQNVTFRCDPISEHNRLYWYRQTLGQGPEFLTYFQNEAQLEKSRLLSDRFSAERPKGSFSTLEIQRTEQGDSAMYLCASSMLGGNTEAFFGQGTRLTVV.

The chain joins TRBV19 to TRBJ2-2, with D possibly TRBD1 on 6 matching bases. Trimming took 2 bases from V and 5 from J, leaving 12 bases between them. The CDR3 contains 15 residues. Per germline, CDR1 LNHDA and CDR2 SQIVND (reference sequence). CDR3 sequence reads: CASSIRGKPTGELFF. For the CDR3, the DNA is TGTGCCAGTAGTATAAGGGGGAAACCTACCGGGGAGCTGTTTTTT.

The V and J genes are TRBV5-6 and TRBJ2-7; D is undetermined. The CDR3 is made up of 12 amino acids. The ends were cut back, 2 bases at V and 1 base at J, with 4 bases in the middle. Per the germline V gene, CDR1 is SGHDT and CDR2 is YYEEEE. The CDR3 protein is CASSFASYEQYF. DNA of the CDR3: TGTGCCAGCAGCTTTGCGTCCTACGAGCAGTACTTC.

The chain joins TRBV9 to TRBJ2-3, with TRBD2 matching 8 bases. The CDR3 contains 15 residues. Trimming at V came to 0 bases and at J to 5 bases, leaving 5 bases not matched to a gene. Per the germline V gene, CDR1 is SGDLS and CDR2 is YYNGEE. CDR3 DNA: TGTGCCAGCAGCGTAGGGTCCCTAGCGGGAGATACGCAGTATTTT. It translates to CASSVGSLAGDTQYF. Using reference TRBV9 and TRBJ2-3 for the parts outside the CDR3, the full variable domain is DSGVTQTPKHLITATGQRVTLRCSPRSGDLSVYWYQQSLDQGLQFLIQYYNGEERAKGNILERFSAQQFPDLHSELNLSSLELGDSALYFCASSVGSLAGDTQYFGPGTRLTVL.

The gene calls are TRBV3-1 (or the pseudogene TRBV3-2) and TRBJ2-3; D not resolved. Deletions cut 4 bases from V and 0 bases from J, with 5 bases between. Germline CDR1 LGHDT, CDR2 YNNKEL (reference sequence). The CDR3 runs 13 residues. The CDR3 loop reads CASSLTSTDTQYF. DNA of the CDR3: TGTGCCAGCAGCCTAACTAGCACAGATACGCAGTATTTT.

V is TRBV28 and J is TRBJ2-7; maybe TRBD1 (7 bases). This CDR3 has 17 amino acids. V lost 7 bases and J 7 bases, leaving 29 bases between the germline ends. Germline assignment: CDR1 MDHEN and CDR2 SYDVKM. CDR3 protein: CASTRGLLVSGGYEQYF. CDR3 DNA sequence: TGTGCCAGCACTAGGGGGCTACTAGTCTCCGGAGGGTATGAGCAGTACTTC. Based on the CDR3 plus reference TRBV28 and TRBJ2-7, the full variable domain is DVKVTQSSRYLVKRTGEKVFLECVQDMDHENMFWYRQDPGLGLRLIYFSYDVKMKEKGDIPEGYSVSREKKERFSLILESASTNQTSMYLCASTRGLLVSGGYEQYFGPGTRLTVT.

The chain employs TRBV11-2 and TRBJ1-1; 12 nucleotides agree with TRBD1. Trimming cost V 4 bases and J 6 bases; bases outside gene matches: 12. In germline, CDR1 is SGHAT, CDR2 FQNNGV. The CDR3 is made up of 17 amino acids. CDR3 sequence: CASSSQPPGQGASEAFF. The CDR3 DNA sequence: TGTGCCAGCAGCTCCCAGCCCCCGGGACAGGGGGCTTCTGAAGCTTTCTTT.

The CDR3 nucleotides are TGTGCCATCAGCCCCGGGACTAGCTCCTACAATGAGCAGTTCTTC. It codes for CAISPGTSSYNEQFF. This chain links TRBV10-3 with TRBJ2-1; 8 nucleotides align to TRBD2. The germline V gene encodes CDR1 ENHRY and CDR2 SYGVKD. This CDR3 is 15 amino acids long. With 6 bases clipped from V and 0 bases from J, the junction kept 4 bases outside the gene matches.

This clone was observed a handful of times. The chain has TRBV7-8 and TRBJ1-5, with D tentatively TRBD1 (6 bases). V was shortened by 6 bases and J by 3 bases, with 12 bases between the two germline ends. The germline V gene has CDR1 SGHVS and CDR2 FQNEAQ. The CDR3 sequence is 14 residues long. The CDR3 protein is CASRLGAHNQPQHF. CDR3 DNA sequence: TGTGCCAGCAGACTGGGGGCCCACAATCAGCCCCAGCATTTT. Supplemented by reference TRBV7-8 and TRBJ1-5, the full variable domain reads GAGVSQSPRYKVAKRGQDVALRCDPISGHVSLFWYQQALGQGPEFLTYFQNEAQLDKSGLPSDRFFAERPEGSVSTLKIQRTQQEDSAVYLCASRLGAHNQPQHFGDGTRLSIL.

The gene calls are TRBV18 and TRBJ1-2; D is possibly TRBD1 (6 bases). Germline V CDR1 and CDR2: KGHSH, LQKENI. Trimming took 4 bases from V and 5 from J, leaving 11 bases between them. This CDR3 is built from 13 residues. CDR3 residues: CASSQGDRYGYTF. DNA for the CDR3: TGTGCCAGCTCACAGGGGGATAGGTATGGCTACACCTTC.

The genes are TRBV7-2 and TRBJ2-5; 7 nucleotides match TRBD2. The junction had 8 bases not matched to a gene; V was cut back by 2 bases and J by 5 bases. The CDR3 extends over 15 amino acids. The germline CDR1 and CDR2 sequences are SGHTA and FQGNSA. CDR3 protein: CASSLQSGERETQYF. DNA of the CDR3: TGTGCCAGCAGCTTACAGAGCGGGGAGCGGGAGACCCAGTACTTC.

This chain joins TRBV30 and TRBJ2-3; 10 nucleotides match TRBD2. The CDR3 has 17 amino acids. V lost 1 base to trimming and J lost 1 base; unmatched junction nucleotides: 8. Looked up from germline, CDR1 is GTSNPN and CDR2 is SVGIG (reference sequence). CDR3 bases: TGTGCCTGGAGTGCGGGTTGGACTAGCGGAGGCACAGATACGCAGTATTTT. Translated: CAWSAGWTSGGTDTQYF.

This clone was counted a single time. CDR3 residues: CASSPGTSGYEQYF. CDR3 DNA: TGTGCCAGCAGTCCAGGGACTAGCGGCTACGAGCAGTACTTC. The V call is TRBV27, the J call TRBJ2-7, with 11 bases matching TRBD2. Germline lookup yields CDR1 MNHEY and CDR2 SMNVEV (reference sequence). The V gene end was trimmed by 5 bases and the J gene end by 3 bases; junction bases not matched to a gene: 3. The length of the CDR3 is 14 residues.

Regarding this clone: Sequence at one end of the junction differs from germline and may be a read error. The V and J genes are TRBV19 and TRBJ2-3; TRBD1 matches 12 bases. Per germline, CDR1 LNHDA and CDR2 SQIVND (reference sequence). The CDR3 runs to 14 residues. The CDR3 loop is CASSMIRGQGAPDF. DNA of the CDR3: TGTGCCAGTAGTATGATCAGGGGACAGGGGGCGCCGGATTTT.

This chain connects TRBV19 to TRBJ2-1; TRBD2 aligns across 8 bases. The CDR3 consists of 15 residues. Per germline, CDR1 LNHDA and CDR2 SQIVND (reference sequence). V dropped 7 bases and J dropped 6; count of bases not matched to a gene: 11. The CDR3 bases are TGTGCCAGTAACAGCGACGGGAGGGCCGGCAATGAGCAGTTCTTC. Amino acids: CASNSDGRAGNEQFF.

The chain is built from TRBV6-6 and TRBJ1-5; D might be TRBD1 (5 bases). The CDR3 consists of 14 residues. Germline values: CDR1 MNHNY, CDR2 SVGAGI (reference sequence). V shed 2 bases and J shed 7 bases, with 12 bases lying between them. For the CDR3, the DNA is TGTGCCAGCAGTTACGGTGGCAGGGCCCAGCCCCAGCATTTT. This gives the protein CASSYGGRAQPQHF.

The CDR3: CASSLIGDSGEKLFF. Written as DNA, the CDR3 is TGTGCCAGCAGCTTAATCGGGGATTCCGGGGAAAAACTGTTTTTT. The J gene is TRBJ1-4, the V gene TRBV7-9, with D unresolved. Trimming took 2 bases from V and 8 from J, leaving 15 bases between them. The CDR3 is 15 residues long. Germline CDR1 SEHNR, CDR2 FQNEAQ (reference sequence).

The chain couples TRBV5-6 to TRBJ2-1, with TRBD2 matching 13 bases. Germline values: CDR1 SGHDT, CDR2 YYEEEE. The CDR3 is 15 amino acids. Trimming cost V 0 bases and J 6 bases; bases outside gene matches: 0. The CDR3 spells CASSLGTSGSNEQFF. CDR3 DNA: TGTGCCAGCAGCTTGGGGACTAGCGGGAGCAATGAGCAGTTCTTC.

This chain connects TRBV3-1 (or the pseudogene TRBV3-2) to TRBJ2-4, with TRBD2 matching over 14 bases. V was clipped by 3 bases and J by 0 bases; unmatched bases: 4. The CDR3 has 18 amino acids. Germline V gives CDR1 LGHDT, CDR2 YNNKEL (reference sequence). The DNA for the CDR3 is TGTGCCAGCAGCCACGGACTAGCGGGAGGCCTAGCCAAAAACATTCAGTACTTC. Amino acid sequence: CASSHGLAGGLAKNIQYF.

In DNA, the CDR3 is TGTGCCAGCTCACGGCGCACAGATACGCAGTATTTT. Protein product: CASSRRTDTQYF. The rearrangement links TRBV18 to TRBJ2-3; D is uncertain. V gave up 4 bases and J gave up 1 base, with 3 bases separating them. The CDR3 is 12 residues long. Per germline, CDR1 KGHSH and CDR2 LQKENI.